This T cell receptor (beta chain) was sequenced in a study of cytomegalovirus exposure and HLA in healthy donors. Study findings and constraints: HLA allele associations emerged for roughly 16,000 TCR beta sequences in a later analysis, at 0.05 false discovery rate.

This clone was observed a handful of times. What it recognizes is unknown. The germline V and J ends were trimmed by 3 bases and 3 bases, with 11 bases remaining between them. CDR1 SGHTA and CDR2 FQGNSA come from the germline V gene. There are 14 residues in the CDR3. Both 60 Vbeta primers and 13 Jbeta primers went into the PCR. This table comes from immunoSEQ multiplex PCR, and its TCRdb copy is limited to in-frame clones, with some not included. The repertoire holds 55,000 to 70,000 clones, with approximately 64% as singletons. This receptor was obtained from a man aged 35 to 55 in good health and CMV-seropositive. Material: PBMCs. The rearrangement links TRBV7-2 to TRBJ1-1; D perhaps matches TRBD1 (6 bases). The DNA of the CDR3 is TGTGCCAGCAGCTTCCCAGGGGTGTACACTGAAGCTTTCTTT. It yields the protein CASSFPGVYTEAFF.